Each of the 2 T cell receptor beta chains below was sequenced from the same sample in a study of cytomegalovirus exposure and HLA in healthy donors. 13 Jbeta primers and 60 Vbeta primers were used for the PCR. Method: immunoSEQ multiplex PCR; TCRdb's copy keeps in-frame clones and lacks some. Of more than 100,000 clones listed, nearly 80% are singletons. The source material was PBMCs. The receptor source for this set is a male donor in good health and CMV-seronegative.

V and J are TRBV27 and TRBJ1-5, with 9 bases aligning to TRBD1. Losses at the gene ends were 6 bases for V and 0 bases for J; bases not matched to a gene: 6. The V gene's germline CDR1 is MNHEY and CDR2 SMNVEV (reference sequence). The CDR3 runs to 16 residues. DNA of the CDR3: TGTGCCAGCAGGCCGACAGGGGGAATTAGCAATCAGCCCCAGCATTTT. It is translated as CASRPTGGISNQPQHF.

This clone was seen more than once but under ten times. J is TRBJ2-7 and V is TRBV6-5, with 8 bases identical to TRBD1. Germline assignment: CDR1 MNHEY and CDR2 SVGAGI. Unmatched junction bases numbered 5, after V lost 2 bases and J lost 5 bases. This CDR3 has 14 residues. The CDR3 protein is CASSYGRGRDEQYF. In DNA form, the CDR3 reads TGTGCCAGCAGTTACGGCAGGGGGCGGGACGAGCAGTACTTC.